This entry lists 22 T cell receptor beta chains sequenced from one sample in a study of beta chain features in type 1 diabetes. Expressed TCRB transcripts were sequenced because the entire RNA isolate underwent reverse transcription. Sequencing was performed with immunoSEQ multiplex PCR; in TCRdb, only in-frame clones are kept and a portion is missing. This sample has hundreds of thousands of clones, with roughly a sixth found just once. The sequencing input was naive CD4+ T cells from blood. The receptor source for this set is a man between 18 and 35 years old in good health.

The V gene is TRBV9, the J gene TRBJ1-2, with D tentatively TRBD1 (5 bases). V was trimmed by 3 bases and J by 3 bases, leaving 12 bases between them. The CDR3 totals 14 residues. Germline assignment: CDR1 SGDLS and CDR2 YYNGEE. The CDR3 protein is CASSARGRDYGYTF. The CDR3 DNA reads TGTGCCAGCAGCGCCCGCGGCAGGGACTATGGCTACACCTTC.

This clone was detected only a few times. The chain employs TRBV28 and TRBJ1-4, with 8 bases that match TRBD1. Trimming took 6 bases from V and 8 from J; bases not matched to a gene: 5. Germline-derived CDR1 and CDR2 are MDHEN and SYDVKM. The CDR3 is made up of 13 amino acids. CDR3 sequence reads: CASRQGAREKLFF. The CDR3 nucleotides are TGTGCCAGCAGGCAGGGGGCGCGGGAAAAACTGTTTTTT.

This clone turned up a few times. The chain's CDR3 is CASKTALNQPQHF. CDR3 DNA sequence: TGTGCCAGCAAGACAGCGCTCAATCAGCCCCAGCATTTT. This sequence joins TRBV2 and TRBJ1-5, with a possible D match to TRBD1 (5 bases). The CDR3 consists of 13 residues. The V end lost 7 bases, the J end lost 3 bases, and 10 bases lay between the germline ends. Per germline, CDR1 SNHLY and CDR2 FYNNEI.

J is TRBJ2-1 and V is TRBV7-2; 15 positions agree with TRBD2. CDR3 length equals 14 residues. CDR1 is SGHTA, CDR2 FQGNSA, per germline. V shed 6 bases, J shed 7 bases, and the junction held 1 base outside the gene matches. CDR3 bases: TGTGCCAGCAGAGGGACTAGCGGGGGGAATGAGCAGTTCTTC. Protein sequence: CASRGTSGGNEQFF.

In this sample, this clone turned up once. The chain employs TRBV6-5 and TRBJ2-7; TRBD1 agrees at 12 bases. J lost 5 bases, V lost 0 bases, and 2 bases had no gene match. The CDR3 totals 15 residues. Germline-derived CDR1 and CDR2 are MNHEY and SVGAGI. The CDR3 is CASSYSGQGANEQYF. The CDR3 bases are TGTGCCAGCAGTTACTCGGGACAGGGGGCCAACGAGCAGTACTTC.

This clone was counted a few times. The J gene is TRBJ2-7, the V gene TRBV5-1, with D tentatively TRBD1 (7 bases). The CDR3 extends over 13 amino acids. Germline CDR1 and CDR2: SGHRS and YFSETQ. Deletions cut 4 bases from V and 1 base from J, with 9 bases between. CDR3 DNA sequence: TGCGCCAGCAGCCCAGGGGGGTCCTACGAGCAGTACTTC. Encoded protein: CASSPGGSYEQYF.

The chain combines TRBV6-5 with TRBJ2-3, with D tentatively TRBD2 (7 bases). CDR3 length: 15 residues. The germline CDR1 and CDR2 sequences are MNHEY and SVGAGI. V was trimmed by 2 bases and J by 7 bases, leaving 16 bases between them. DNA for the CDR3: TGTGCCAGCAGTTACATGGGGGGGGGCAGAAATACGCAGTATTTT. Protein sequence: CASSYMGGGRNTQYF.

This clone has just a few counts. The chain combines TRBV29-1 with TRBJ2-1, with D unclear. Germline CDR1 SQVTM, CDR2 ANQGSEA. The CDR3 contains 16 residues. V was shortened by 6 bases and J by 0 bases, with 18 bases between the two germline ends. In nucleotides, the CDR3 is TGCAGCGTCCGGGTCACCGCTCCGAGCTCCTACAATGAGCAGTTCTTC. As protein: CSVRVTAPSSYNEQFF.

In its sample, this clone was seen a few times. The chain joins TRBV25-1 to TRBJ2-3; 7 bases match TRBD2. Germline CDR1 reads MGHDK; CDR2 reads SYGVNS. The CDR3 contains 15 residues. Trimming at V came to 1 base and at J to 3 bases, leaving 4 bases not matched to a gene. Here the CDR3 DNA reads TGTGCCAGCAGTGAATCAAGGCGGGGGACAGATACGCAGTATTTT. The encoded protein is CASSESRRGTDTQYF.

This rearrangement joins TRBV9 to TRBJ1-2; D perhaps matches TRBD1 (5 bases). The V and J ends lost 5 bases and 5 bases respectively, with 19 bases between them. Germline CDR1 reads SGDLS; CDR2 reads YYNGEE. The CDR3 length is 15 residues. CDR3 DNA sequence: TGTGCCAGCAGGCCGAGGGGCGTCCTAGAGTATGGCTACACCTTC. Translation: CASRPRGVLEYGYTF.

V and J are TRBV6-6 and TRBJ2-3, with D maybe TRBD1 (6 bases). Germline values: CDR1 MNHNY, CDR2 SVGAGI (reference sequence). V lost 5 bases and J 4 bases, leaving 16 bases between the germline ends. The CDR3 loop spans 15 amino acids. The CDR3 DNA follows: TGTGCCAGCAGTGCGGACCAGACAGGCCCAGATACGCAGTATTTT. This sequence encodes CASSADQTGPDTQYF.

As concerns this clone: Other DNA sequences in this sample translate to the same CDR3. This chain joins TRBV9 and TRBJ2-5; D gene ambiguous. Germline V lookup: CDR1 SGDLS, CDR2 YYNGEE. The germline V and J ends were trimmed by 0 bases and 4 bases, with 7 bases remaining between them. This CDR3 spans 13 amino acids. The CDR3 here is CASSVGGRETQYF. The CDR3 DNA follows: TGTGCCAGCAGCGTAGGAGGACGAGAGACCCAGTACTTC.

This clone came up a few times. The rearrangement links TRBV29-1 to TRBJ1-3, with a weak D call TRBD1 (6 bases). This CDR3 contains 14 residues. Germline CDR1 reads SQVTM; CDR2 reads ANQGSEA. V lost 6 bases, J lost 2 bases, and 14 bases lay in between. CDR3 coding DNA: TGCAGCGTCAAACAGGGTAGCCCTGGAAACACCATATATTTT. This encodes CSVKQGSPGNTIYF.

The chain couples TRBV5-6 to TRBJ2-1; D is unresolved. CDR1 SGHDT and CDR2 YYEEEE come from the germline V gene. This CDR3 contains 14 residues. Trimming removed 0 bases at V and 3 bases at J, with 7 bases between. CDR3 nucleotides: TGTGCCAGCAGCTTGGAGGCACTCTACAATGAGCAGTTCTTC. This codes for CASSLEALYNEQFF.

This clone has only a few counts. The rearrangement links TRBV27 to TRBJ2-1; no clear D gene. The ends were cut back, 3 bases at V and 0 bases at J, with 9 bases in the middle. CDR3 size: 15 residues. Germline values: CDR1 MNHEY, CDR2 SMNVEV (reference sequence). CDR3: CASSFWRSSYNEQFF. In nucleotides, the CDR3 is TGTGCCAGCAGTTTTTGGCGGTCCTCCTACAATGAGCAGTTCTTC.

The V and J genes are TRBV15 and TRBJ1-1; D possibly corresponds to TRBD1 (5 bases). Germline assignment: CDR1 LNHNV and CDR2 YYDKDF (reference sequence). The CDR3 loop spans 14 amino acids. Trimming pared 4 bases from V and 11 bases from J, leaving 20 bases between. This chain's CDR3 is CATSTPLGARRAFF. The CDR3 DNA follows: TGTGCCACCAGCACACCCCTCGGGGCCCGGAGGGCTTTCTTT.

There are a few counts of this clone. This chain joins TRBV18 and TRBJ2-2, with D unclear. Germline values: CDR1 KGHSH, CDR2 LQKENI. V was clipped by 0 bases and J by 3 bases, with 8 bases between them. The CDR3 runs to 15 residues. The CDR3 region is CASSPPPRDTGELFF. CDR3 nucleotide sequence: TGTGCCAGCTCACCACCGCCCCGAGACACCGGGGAGCTGTTTTTT.

This clone was detected only a few times. The chain carries TRBV6-5 and TRBJ1-5; D is perhaps TRBD1 (5 bases). V was trimmed by 5 bases and J by 2 bases, leaving 13 bases between them. This CDR3 comprises 15 residues. Germline V gives CDR1 MNHEY, CDR2 SVGAGI. The CDR3 loop reads CASSPTGTGNQPQHF. CDR3 DNA sequence: TGTGCCAGCAGTCCCACCGGGACGGGCAATCAGCCCCAGCATTTT.

This clone was recorded a few times. The rearrangement joins TRBV7-9 to TRBJ2-1, with D perhaps matching TRBD1 (5 bases). This CDR3 is 13 amino acids long. Germline CDR1 SEHNR, CDR2 FQNEAQ (reference sequence). Trimming cost V 11 bases and J 0 bases, with 11 bases left between them. Written as DNA, the CDR3 is TGTGCCCCCAGGGTTTACTCCTACAATGAGCAGTTCTTC. Protein sequence: CAPRVYSYNEQFF.

The rearrangement uses TRBV7-2 and TRBJ2-1; perhaps TRBD2 as D (5 bases). CDR3 size: 16 residues. Germline values: CDR1 SGHTA, CDR2 FQGNSA. Trimming cost V 0 bases and J 7 bases, with 16 bases left between them. CDR3 coding DNA: TGTGCCAGCAGCTTAGCGCGGGTCATACCCTTGAATGAGCAGTTCTTC. Translated, it gives CASSLARVIPLNEQFF.

This clone showed up just a few times. V gene TRBV7-3 combines with J gene TRBJ2-1; 7 bases map to TRBD2. There are 15 residues in the CDR3. Trimming at V came to 0 bases and at J to 5 bases, leaving 4 bases not matched to a gene. Germline V lookup: CDR1 SGHTA, CDR2 FQGTGA. DNA of the CDR3: TGTGCCAGCAGCTTAACCTCTAGCGGAAACAATGAGCAGTTCTTC. It specifies CASSLTSSGNNEQFF.

This sequence joins TRBV28 and TRBJ1-2; no definite D call. V was trimmed by 6 bases and J by 4 bases, leaving 12 bases between them. CDR1 MDHEN and CDR2 SYDVKM come from the germline V gene. CDR3 length: 13 residues. The CDR3 DNA is TGTGCCAGCAGAATGCCGGGAGCCTATGGCTACACCTTC. It specifies CASRMPGAYGYTF.